This paragraph reports one T cell receptor (beta chain). CDR3 size: 12 residues. V shed 3 bases and J shed 7 bases, with 6 bases lying between them. CDR1 and CDR2 (germline): LGHDT, YNNKEL (reference sequence). These data belong to a study of blood T cell repertoires in COVID-19. For the study at large: The United States, Italy and Spain were the sources of the acute and convalescent COVID-19 samples. In each case, the material was cDNA or gDNA derived from T cells, B-cell-depleted T cells, or PBMCs.

Original methodology: Using reference gene primer amplification, nucleated cell counts were estimated. Clones were sequenced by immunoSEQ multiplex PCR, and TCRdb holds only the in-frame ones, with some missing. V, J and clone size are those of that table, while D and trimming were read from the DNA. The sample lists about 220,000 clones; over 60% were seen once. The rearrangement joins TRBV3-1 (or the pseudogene TRBV3-2) to TRBJ2-2, with a weak D call TRBD2 (5 bases). The origin of this receptor is a woman aged 70-85 years with acute or convalescent COVID-19. Sequenced material: peripheral blood. CDR3 sequence (DNA): TGTGCCAGCAGCCAGGGAGACGGGGAGCTGTTTTTT. Translation gives CASSQGDGELFF.